This T cell receptor (beta chain) was sequenced during a study of blood T cell repertoires in COVID-19. Study details: Samples taken during acute and convalescent COVID-19 were collected in the United States, Italy and Spain.

CDR3 size: 13 residues. After removal of 5 bases from V and 13 bases from J, the junction contained 9 bases not matched to a gene. The germline V gene encodes CDR1 SGHTA and CDR2 FQGTGA. Seattle's enrolled individuals joined amid active infection and were then monitored longitudinally. Sequenced by immunoSEQ multiplex PCR; TCRdb stores in-frame clones only, minus some. This table holds 150,000 to 200,000 clones, around nine tenths found once. The TCR originated in a woman in her 70s with COVID-19, enrolled during active disease. V usage is TRBV7-3 and J usage is TRBJ2-4; 9 bases line up with TRBD2. Sequenced input: peripheral blood. The CDR3 region has the DNA TGTGCCAGCAGCACCGGGACTAGCACCCCCCAGTACTTC. Translation gives CASSTGTSTPQYF.